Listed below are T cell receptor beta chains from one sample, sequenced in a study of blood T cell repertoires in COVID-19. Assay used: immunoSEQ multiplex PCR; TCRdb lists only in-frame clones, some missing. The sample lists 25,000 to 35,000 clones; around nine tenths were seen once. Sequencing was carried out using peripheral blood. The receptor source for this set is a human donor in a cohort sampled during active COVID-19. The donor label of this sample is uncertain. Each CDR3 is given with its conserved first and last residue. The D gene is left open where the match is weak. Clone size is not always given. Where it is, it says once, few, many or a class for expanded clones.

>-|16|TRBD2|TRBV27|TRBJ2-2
CASSRSSGKNTGELFF
TGTGCCAGCAGTCGGTCGAGCGGGAAGAACACCGGGGAGCTGTTTTTT
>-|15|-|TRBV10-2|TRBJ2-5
CASSVVSGVGETQYF
TGCGCCAGCAGTGTGGTGTCGGGAGTGGGGGAGACCCAGTACTTC
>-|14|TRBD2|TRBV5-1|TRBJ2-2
CASSISGTAGELFF
TGCGCCAGCAGTATTAGCGGGACCGCCGGGGAGCTGTTTTTT
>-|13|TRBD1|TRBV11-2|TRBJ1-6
CASSITGVSPLHF
TGTGCCAGCAGCATTACAGGGGTTTCACCCCTCCACTTT
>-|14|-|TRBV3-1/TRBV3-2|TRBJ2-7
CASSQEWESYEQYF
TGTGCCAGCAGCCAAGAATGGGAGTCCTACGAGCAGTACTTC
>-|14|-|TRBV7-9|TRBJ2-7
CASSLTGSTYEQYF
TGTGCCAGCAGCTTAACAGGGTCCACCTACGAGCAGTACTTC
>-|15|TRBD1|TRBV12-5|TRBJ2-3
CASGFDRGSTDTQYF
TGTGCTAGTGGTTTCGACAGGGGGTCAACAGATACGCAGTATTTT
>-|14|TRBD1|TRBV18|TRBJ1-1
CASSPRTGDGEAFF
TGTGCCAGCTCACCCCGGACAGGGGACGGTGAAGCTTTCTTT
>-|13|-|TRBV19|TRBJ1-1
CASSVGAGTEAFF
TGTGCCAGTAGTGTGGGGGCTGGCACTGAAGCTTTCTTT
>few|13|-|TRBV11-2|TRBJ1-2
CASSPGEHYGYTF
TGTGCCAGCAGCCCGGGGGAACACTATGGCTACACCTTC
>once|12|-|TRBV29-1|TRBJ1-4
CSVILQNEKLFF
TGCAGCGTTATCCTACAGAATGAAAAACTGTTTTTT
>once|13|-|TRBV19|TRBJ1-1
CASSIGQDTEAFF
TGTGCCAGTAGTATTGGGCAGGACACTGAAGCTTTCTTT
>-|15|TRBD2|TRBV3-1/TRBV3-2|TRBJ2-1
CASSQDLASGNEQFF
TGTGCCAGCAGCCAAGATTTGGCTAGCGGCAATGAGCAGTTCTTC
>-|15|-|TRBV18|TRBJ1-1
CASSAGSHLNTEAFF
TGTGCCAGCTCAGCCGGGTCCCACTTGAACACTGAAGCTTTCTTT
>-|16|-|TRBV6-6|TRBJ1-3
CASSYSSGNSGNTIYF
TGTGCCAGCAGTTACTCTAGCGGGAACTCTGGAAACACCATATATTTT
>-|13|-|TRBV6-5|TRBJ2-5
CASTLRLQETQYF
TGTGCCAGCACTCTCAGGCTTCAAGAGACCCAGTACTTC
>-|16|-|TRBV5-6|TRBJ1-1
CASSLAITRTPTEAFF
TGTGCCAGCAGCTTGGCCATAACCAGGACACCCACTGAAGCTTTCTTT
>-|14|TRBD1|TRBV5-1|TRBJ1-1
CASSATGWRAEAFF
TGCGCCAGCAGCGCGACAGGGTGGAGGGCTGAAGCTTTCTTT
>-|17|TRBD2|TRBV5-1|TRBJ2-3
CASTRALAGGTADTQYF
TGCGCCAGCACCAGGGCACTAGCGGGAGGGACCGCAGATACGCAGTATTTT
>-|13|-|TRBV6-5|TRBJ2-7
CASSRLVPLEQYF
TGTGCCAGCAGTCGACTAGTTCCCCTCGAGCAGTACTTC
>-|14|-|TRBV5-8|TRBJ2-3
CASSPGLSTDTQYF
TGTGCCAGCAGCCCGGGACTCAGCACAGATACGCAGTATTTT
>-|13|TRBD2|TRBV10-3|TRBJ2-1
CASSGGTYNEQFF
TGTGCCAGCAGCGGGGGTACCTACAATGAGCAGTTCTTC
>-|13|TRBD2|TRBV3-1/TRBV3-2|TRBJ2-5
CATRISGGETQYF
TGTGCCACCCGGATTAGCGGGGGGGAGACCCAGTACTTC
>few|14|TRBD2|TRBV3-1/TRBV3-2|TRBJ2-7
CASSRREDNYEQYF
TGTGCCAGCAGCCGGCGGGAGGACAACTACGAGCAGTACTTC
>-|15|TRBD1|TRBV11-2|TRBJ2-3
CASRETGGTTDTQYF
TGTGCCAGCAGGGAGACAGGGGGGACTACAGATACGCAGTATTTT
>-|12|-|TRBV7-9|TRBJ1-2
CTAGGSIYGYTF
TGTACGGCGGGGGGCTCTATCTATGGCTACACCTTC
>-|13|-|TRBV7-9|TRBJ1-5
CASSSNREGPQHF
TGTGCCAGCAGCTCCAACAGGGAGGGGCCCCAGCATTTT
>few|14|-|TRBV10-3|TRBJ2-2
CATQGQGGTGELFF
TGTGCCACCCAGGGCCAGGGTGGCACCGGGGAGCTGTTTTTT
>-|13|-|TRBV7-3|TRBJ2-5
CASSRPSEETQYF
TGTGCCAGCAGCCGTCCGTCGGAAGAGACCCAGTACTTC
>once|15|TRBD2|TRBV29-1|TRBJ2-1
CSVRTSGKGAGEQFF
TGCAGCGTCAGGACTAGCGGGAAAGGAGCAGGTGAGCAGTTCTTC
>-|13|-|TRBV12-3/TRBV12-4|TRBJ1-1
CASSLGRVGEAFF
TGTGCCAGCAGTTTAGGCAGGGTTGGTGAAGCTTTCTTT
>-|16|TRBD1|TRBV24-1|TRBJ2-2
CATSDPTGANTGELFF
TGTGCCACCAGTGACCCGACAGGGGCGAACACCGGGGAGCTGTTTTTT
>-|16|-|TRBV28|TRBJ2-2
CASSLGPYSNTGELFF
TGTGCCAGCAGTTTAGGGCCATATTCGAACACCGGGGAGCTGTTTTTT
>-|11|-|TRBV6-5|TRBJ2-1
CASSTTREQFF
TGTGCCAGCAGCACTACGCGGGAGCAGTTCTTC
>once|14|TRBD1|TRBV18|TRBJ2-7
CASLPTGSSGEQYF
TGTGCCAGCTTGCCGACAGGGAGTTCGGGAGAGCAGTACTTC
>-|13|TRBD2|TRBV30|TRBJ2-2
CAWNASGTGELFF
TGTGCCTGGAACGCTAGCGGTACCGGGGAGCTGTTTTTT
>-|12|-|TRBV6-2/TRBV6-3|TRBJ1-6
CASSLRESPLHF
TGTGCCAGCAGTCTCAGGGAATCACCCCTCCACTTT
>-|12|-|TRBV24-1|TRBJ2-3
CATSDRGDTQYF
TGTGCCACCAGTGACCGGGGGGATACGCAGTATTTT
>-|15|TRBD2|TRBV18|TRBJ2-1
CASSPGTSGRHEQFF
TGTGCCAGCTCACCCGGGACTAGCGGGAGGCATGAGCAGTTCTTC
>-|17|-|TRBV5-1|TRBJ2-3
CASSYDSSALRTDTQYF
TGCGCCAGCAGCTACGACTCAAGCGCCCTTCGCACAGATACGCAGTATTTT
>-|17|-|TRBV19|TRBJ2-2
CASSIKLDSQNTGELFF
TGTGCCAGTAGTATCAAGCTGGACTCCCAGAACACCGGGGAGCTGTTTTTT
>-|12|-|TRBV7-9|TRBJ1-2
CASSPQNYGYTF
TGTGCCAGCAGCCCCCAGAACTATGGCTACACCTTC
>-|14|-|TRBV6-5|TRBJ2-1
CASRFAFGSNEQFF
TGTGCCAGCAGGTTCGCCTTTGGGAGCAATGAGCAGTTCTTC
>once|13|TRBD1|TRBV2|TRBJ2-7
CASRETGIYEQYF
TGTGCCAGCAGGGAGACAGGGATTTACGAGCAGTACTTC
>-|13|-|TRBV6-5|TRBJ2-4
CASRTVAKNIQYF
TGTGCCAGCAGGACAGTAGCCAAAAACATTCAGTACTTC
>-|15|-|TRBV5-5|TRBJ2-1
CASNPVGGPYNEQFF
TGTGCCAGCAACCCCGTAGGAGGCCCATACAATGAGCAGTTCTTC
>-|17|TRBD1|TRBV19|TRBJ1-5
CASTLTAGTGKDQPQHF
TGTGCCAGTACCTTAACGGCCGGGACAGGAAAGGATCAGCCCCAGCATTTT
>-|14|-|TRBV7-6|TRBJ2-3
CASSFTGARDTQYF
TGTGCCAGCAGCTTCACGGGAGCTAGAGATACGCAGTATTTT
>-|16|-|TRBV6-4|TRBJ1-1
CASSDGVTPPGTEAFF
TGTGCCAGCAGTGACGGAGTCACCCCCCCTGGCACTGAAGCTTTCTTT
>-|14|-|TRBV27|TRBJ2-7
CASSLSAGNYEQYF
TGTGCCAGCAGTTTATCGGCGGGAAACTACGAGCAGTACTTC
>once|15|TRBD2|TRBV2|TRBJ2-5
CASSESLAGEETQYF
TGTGCCAGCAGTGAAAGTTTAGCGGGCGAAGAGACCCAGTACTTC
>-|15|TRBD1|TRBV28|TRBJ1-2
CASSFSGTGGVGYTF
TGTGCCAGCAGTTTCTCCGGGACAGGGGGCGTGGGCTACACCTTC
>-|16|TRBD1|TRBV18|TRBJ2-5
CASSPAGTGYQETQYF
TGTGCCAGCTCACCAGCGGGGACAGGGTACCAAGAGACCCAGTACTTC
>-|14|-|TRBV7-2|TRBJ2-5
CASSLRLRQETQYF
TGTGCCAGCAGCCTAAGACTAAGGCAAGAGACCCAGTACTTC